A selection of T cell receptor beta chains follows, all from one sample in a study of T cell responses to AZD1222 COVID-19 vaccine. Clones were read by immunoSEQ multiplex PCR, and TCRdb kept only the in-frame ones, dropping some. The sample lists 150,000 to 200,000 clones, roughly nine tenths occurring once. The sequenced sample was peripheral blood, obtained 28 days after the second AZD1222 dose. The source of these receptors is an adult who received the AZD1222 COVID-19 vaccine. The CDR3 runs from the conserved cysteine through the conserved F or W. The D gene is left open where the match is weak. Rows may omit the clone size; those that give it use once, few, many or a size class.

V	J	D	size	DNA	CDR3
TRBV3-1/TRBV3-2	TRBJ1-2	.	.	TGTGCCAGCAGCCAATTTGAGGGTGATGGCTACACCTTC	CASSQFEGDGYTF
TRBV5-1	TRBJ1-2	TRBD1	.	TGCGCCAGCAGCTTGGGACAGGGAAATGGCTACACCTTC	CASSLGQGNGYTF
TRBV7-2	TRBJ1-1	.	.	TGTGCCAGCAGCTATCTCTCTCGAGGGCCTGAAGCTTTCTTT	CASSYLSRGPEAFF
TRBV5-1	TRBJ1-5	.	.	TGCGCCAGCAGTAACGAGTTGGGTCAGCCCCAGCATTTT	CASSNELGQPQHF
TRBV29-1	TRBJ1-1	TRBD1	.	TGCAGCGTGGACAGGGGAGCTGAAGCTTTCTTT	CSVDRGAEAFF
TRBV10-2	TRBJ2-1	.	.	TGCGCCTCCTCTTCCGGGACGACCCGCAATGAGCAGTTCTTC	CASSSGTTRNEQFF
TRBV30	TRBJ1-2	TRBD1	.	TGTGCCTGGAGTGCCCCAAAGGGACAGGGTGGTTTTTGGGATGGCTACACCTTC	CAWSAPKGQGGFWDGYTF
TRBV2	TRBJ1-6	TRBD1	.	TGTGCCAGCAGTGCGGGACAGGGTAATTCACCCCTCCACTTT	CASSAGQGNSPLHF
TRBV3-1/TRBV3-2	TRBJ1-1	.	.	TGTGCCAGCAGCCAAGGCAGTACGGGCACTGAAGCTTTCTTT	CASSQGSTGTEAFF
TRBV2	TRBJ2-7	TRBD2	.	TGTGCCAGCAGTGACTCGGGATGGGCTAGCGGTGACTACGAGCAGTACTTC	CASSDSGWASGDYEQYF
TRBV9	TRBJ1-2	.	.	TGTGCCAGCAGCGTAGGTCCCACTGGCTACACCTTC	CASSVGPTGYTF
TRBV11-2	TRBJ2-2	.	.	TGTGCCAGCAGCTTCCCTATCGGGGAGCTGTTTTTT	CASSFPIGELFF
TRBV6-6	TRBJ1-5	.	.	TGTGCCAGCAGTGTCCAGGGTAGGAGCAATCAGCCCCAGCATTTT	CASSVQGRSNQPQHF
TRBV12-3/TRBV12-4	TRBJ1-1	.	.	TGTGCCAGCAGTTTACTCCAGGGCAGCCGAGCTTTCTTT	CASSLLQGSRAFF
TRBV6-1	TRBJ2-7	TRBD1	.	TGTGCCAGCAGTGACCGCGTGACAGGGCCTTGGGAGCAGTACTTC	CASSDRVTGPWEQYF
TRBV3-1/TRBV3-2	TRBJ2-7	.	.	TGTGCCAGCAGCCTCTACTACGAGCAGTACTTC	CASSLYYEQYF
TRBV5-5	TRBJ2-7	.	.	TGTGCCAGCAGCTTCCAGGGGAACTCCTACGAGCAGTACTTC	CASSFQGNSYEQYF
TRBV5-4	TRBJ2-2	.	.	TGTGCCAGCAGCTTGGTCGGGGCGGCCGGGGAGCTGTTTTTT	CASSLVGAAGELFF
TRBV27	TRBJ1-1	TRBD1	.	TGTGCCAGCAGTCCGCAGAGTGGAGGGGGCGCTGAAGCTTTCTTT	CASSPQSGGGAEAFF
TRBV10-3	TRBJ2-2	TRBD2	.	TGTGCCATCAGTGAGTTCCCAGCGGGGGCGGGGATGAACACCGGGGAGCTGTTTTTT	CAISEFPAGAGMNTGELFF
TRBV18	TRBJ1-2	TRBD1	.	TGTGCCAGCTCACCGGGACAGGGGGAAGGCTATGGCTACACCTTC	CASSPGQGEGYGYTF
TRBV19	TRBJ2-5	TRBD2	.	TGTGCCAGTAGTCCTTACGGGGGGTCCGAGACCCAGTACTTC	CASSPYGGSETQYF
TRBV18	TRBJ1-3	.	.	TGTGCCAGCTCACCGCAGGACTCTGGAAACACCATATATTTT	CASSPQDSGNTIYF
TRBV7-2	TRBJ2-7	.	.	TGTGCCAGCAGCTTCCATCAGGGGTTGCCCTACGAGCAGTACTTC	CASSFHQGLPYEQYF
TRBV6-1	TRBJ1-5	TRBD1	once	TGTGCCAGCAGTGAATGGGACAGGGGTTATCAGCCCCAGCATTTT	CASSEWDRGYQPQHF
TRBV15	TRBJ1-2	.	once	TGTGCCACCAGTCCGAGAAAAACAGGGACCTATGGCTACACCTTC	CATSPRKTGTYGYTF
TRBV10-3	TRBJ1-1	.	.	TGTGCCATCAGAGACACTTTGTACACTGAAGCTTTCTTT	CAIRDTLYTEAFF
TRBV7-8	TRBJ1-2	.	.	TGTGCCAGCAGCTTAGGGGACTATGGCTACACCTTC	CASSLGDYGYTF
TRBV25-1	TRBJ1-2	.	.	TGTGCCAGCAGTGAATTAGGGCAGAACTATGGCTACACCTTC	CASSELGQNYGYTF
TRBV10-3	TRBJ2-5	.	.	TGTGCCATCAGTGAGTCGGGCGGGGCCCAAGAGACCCAGTACTTC	CAISESGGAQETQYF
TRBV5-4	TRBJ1-6	TRBD1	.	TGTGCCAGCAGCGGACAGGGAGGTAATTCACCCCTCCACTTT	CASSGQGGNSPLHF
TRBV12-3/TRBV12-4	TRBJ1-1	TRBD1	.	TGTGCCAGCAGTATCGGGACAGGAGCTTTCTTT	CASSIGTGAFF
TRBV5-8	TRBJ1-2	.	.	TGTGCCAGCAGCTTCTTGACGGCGAACTATGGCTACACCTTC	CASSFLTANYGYTF
TRBV2	TRBJ1-2	.	.	TGTGCCAGCACTTTCTCGGCGGGACTGGTTGGGAATTATGGCTACACCTTC	CASTFSAGLVGNYGYTF
TRBV6-5	TRBJ1-6	.	.	TGTGCCAGCAGTTATGGACACTCGAGCGGACCCCTCCACTTT	CASSYGHSSGPLHF
TRBV5-5	TRBJ1-5	.	.	TGTGCCAGCAGCTTCCAACCCAATCAGCCCCAGCATTTT	CASSFQPNQPQHF
TRBV25-1	TRBJ1-2	.	.	TGTGCCAGCAGTGAATTGCAGGGGGGCTACACCTTC	CASSELQGGYTF
TRBV6-1	TRBJ1-3	.	.	TGTGCCAGCAGTGAACCTGGAAACACCATATATTTT	CASSEPGNTIYF
TRBV3-1/TRBV3-2	TRBJ1-1	.	.	TGTGCCAGCAGCCAAGCCTTGGGTAGGGACACTGAAGCTTTCTTT	CASSQALGRDTEAFF
TRBV27	TRBJ1-6	.	.	TGTGCCAGCAGAAAATTCGGACAGTCCTACTCCTATAATTCACCCCTCCACTTT	CASRKFGQSYSYNSPLHF
TRBV29-1	TRBJ1-4	TRBD1	.	TGCAGCGTTGCGACAGGGACTAATGAAAAACTGTTTTTT	CSVATGTNEKLFF
TRBV10-3	TRBJ1-3	TRBD1	.	TGTGCCATCAGTGACAGAGGGGGCGACGGAAACACCATATATTTT	CAISDRGGDGNTIYF
TRBV12-3/TRBV12-4	TRBJ1-1	.	once	TGTGCCAGCAGTCGAGAGGGGGTTGAAGCTTTCTTT	CASSREGVEAFF
TRBV5-6	TRBJ1-5	TRBD1	.	TGTGCCAGCAGCTTTACAGGGGGCTTCGATCAGCCCCAGCATTTT	CASSFTGGFDQPQHF